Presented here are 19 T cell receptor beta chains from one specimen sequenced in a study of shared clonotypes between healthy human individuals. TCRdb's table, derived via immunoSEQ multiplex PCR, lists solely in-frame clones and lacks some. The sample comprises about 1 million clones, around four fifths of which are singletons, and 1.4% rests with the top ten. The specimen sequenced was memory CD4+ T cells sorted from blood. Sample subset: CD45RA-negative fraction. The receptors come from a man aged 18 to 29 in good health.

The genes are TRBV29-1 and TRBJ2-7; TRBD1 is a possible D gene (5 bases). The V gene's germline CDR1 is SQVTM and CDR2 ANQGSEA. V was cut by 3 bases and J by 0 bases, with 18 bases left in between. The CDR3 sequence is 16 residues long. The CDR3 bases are TGCAGCGTTGAGTCCGACGACACAGGTCTCTCCTACGAGCAGTACTTC. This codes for CSVESDDTGLSYEQYF.

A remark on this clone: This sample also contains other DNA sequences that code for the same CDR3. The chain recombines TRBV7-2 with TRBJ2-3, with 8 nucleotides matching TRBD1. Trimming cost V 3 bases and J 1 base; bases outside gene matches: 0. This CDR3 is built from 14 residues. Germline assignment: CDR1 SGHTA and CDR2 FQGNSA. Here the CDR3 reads CASSLGQGTDTQYF. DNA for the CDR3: TGTGCCAGCAGCTTGGGACAGGGCACAGATACGCAGTATTTT.

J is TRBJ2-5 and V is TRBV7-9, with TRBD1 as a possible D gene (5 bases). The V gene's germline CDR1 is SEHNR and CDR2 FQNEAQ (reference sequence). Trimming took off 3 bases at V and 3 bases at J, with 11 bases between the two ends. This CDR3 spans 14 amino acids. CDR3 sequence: CASSFSGQKETQYF. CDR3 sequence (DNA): TGTGCCAGCAGCTTTTCCGGACAAAAAGAGACCCAGTACTTC.

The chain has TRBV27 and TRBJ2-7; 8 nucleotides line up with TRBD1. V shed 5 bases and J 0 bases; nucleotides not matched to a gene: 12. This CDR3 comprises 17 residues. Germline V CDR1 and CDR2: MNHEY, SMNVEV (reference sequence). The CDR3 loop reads CASSKLHPGTGSYEQYF. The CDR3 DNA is TGTGCCAGCAGTAAACTACACCCAGGGACAGGCTCCTACGAGCAGTACTTC.

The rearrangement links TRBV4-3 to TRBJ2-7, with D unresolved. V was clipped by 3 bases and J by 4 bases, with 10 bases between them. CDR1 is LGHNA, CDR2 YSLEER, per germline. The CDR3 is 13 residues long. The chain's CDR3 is CASSHSRAYEQYF. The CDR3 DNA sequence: TGCGCCAGCAGCCATAGTCGGGCTTACGAGCAGTACTTC.

CDR3 in DNA: TGCGCCAGCAGCCAAGATTCAGCAGGGTCCCATCAGCCCCAGCATTTT. This codes for CASSQDSAGSHQPQHF. The J gene is TRBJ1-5, the V gene TRBV4-1; weak D call: TRBD1 (5 bases). Looked up from germline, CDR1 is MGHRA and CDR2 is YSYEKL. Trimming took 0 bases from V and 5 from J, leaving 14 bases between them. The CDR3 sequence is 16 residues long.

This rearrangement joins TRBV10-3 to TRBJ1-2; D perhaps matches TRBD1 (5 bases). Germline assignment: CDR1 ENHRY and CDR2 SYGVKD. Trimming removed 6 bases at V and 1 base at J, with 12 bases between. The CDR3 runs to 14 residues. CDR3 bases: TGTGCCATCAGGTCCGACAGAAATAACTATGGCTACACCTTC. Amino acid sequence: CAIRSDRNNYGYTF.

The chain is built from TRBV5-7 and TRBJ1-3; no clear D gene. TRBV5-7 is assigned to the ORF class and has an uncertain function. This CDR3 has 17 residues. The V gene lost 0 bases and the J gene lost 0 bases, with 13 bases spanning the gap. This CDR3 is CASSLVAVLSSGNTIYF. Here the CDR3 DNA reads TGTGCCAGCAGCTTGGTTGCCGTACTTAGCTCTGGAAACACCATATATTTT.

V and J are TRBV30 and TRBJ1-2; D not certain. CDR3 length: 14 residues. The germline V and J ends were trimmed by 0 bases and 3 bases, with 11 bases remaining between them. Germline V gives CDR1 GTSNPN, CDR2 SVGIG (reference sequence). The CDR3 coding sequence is TGTGCCTGGAGTGTCAGTCAACGGGACTATGGCTACACCTTC. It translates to CAWSVSQRDYGYTF.

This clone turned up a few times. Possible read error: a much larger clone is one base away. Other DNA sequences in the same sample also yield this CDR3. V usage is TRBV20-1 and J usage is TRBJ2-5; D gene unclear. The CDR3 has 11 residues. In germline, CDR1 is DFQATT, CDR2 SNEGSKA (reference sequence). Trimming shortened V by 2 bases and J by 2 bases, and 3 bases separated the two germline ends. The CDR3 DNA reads TGCAGTGCTAGACAGCAAGAGACCCAGTACTTC. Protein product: CSARQQETQYF.

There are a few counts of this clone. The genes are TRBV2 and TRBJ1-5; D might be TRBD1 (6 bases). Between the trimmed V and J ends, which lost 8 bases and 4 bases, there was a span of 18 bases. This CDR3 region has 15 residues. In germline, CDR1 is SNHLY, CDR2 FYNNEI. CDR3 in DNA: TGTGCCAGCGCACCGACAGGCAACGCTAATCAGCCCCAGCATTTT. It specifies CASAPTGNANQPQHF.

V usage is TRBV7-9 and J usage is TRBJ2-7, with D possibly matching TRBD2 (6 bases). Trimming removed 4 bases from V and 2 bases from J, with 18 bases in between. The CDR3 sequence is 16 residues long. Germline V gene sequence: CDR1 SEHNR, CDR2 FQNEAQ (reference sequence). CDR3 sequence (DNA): TGTGCCAGCAGCTCAGGAGCCCTAGCGTGGGCCTACGAGCAGTACTTC. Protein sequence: CASSSGALAWAYEQYF.

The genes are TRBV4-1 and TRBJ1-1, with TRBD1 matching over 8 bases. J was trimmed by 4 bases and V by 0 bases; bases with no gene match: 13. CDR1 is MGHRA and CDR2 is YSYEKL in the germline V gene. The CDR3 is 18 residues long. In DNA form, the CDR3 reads TGCGCCAGCAGCCAAGATCCAAGCCCAGGGGGCGGGGGCACTGAAGCTTTCTTT. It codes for CASSQDPSPGGGGTEAFF.

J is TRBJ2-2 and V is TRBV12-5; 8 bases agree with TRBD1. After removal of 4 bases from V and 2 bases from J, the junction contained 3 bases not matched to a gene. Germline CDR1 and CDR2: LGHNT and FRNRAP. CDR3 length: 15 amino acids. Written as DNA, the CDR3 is TGTGCTAGTGGTTCTGGACAGGGAAACACCGGGGAGCTGTTTTTT. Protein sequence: CASGSGQGNTGELFF.

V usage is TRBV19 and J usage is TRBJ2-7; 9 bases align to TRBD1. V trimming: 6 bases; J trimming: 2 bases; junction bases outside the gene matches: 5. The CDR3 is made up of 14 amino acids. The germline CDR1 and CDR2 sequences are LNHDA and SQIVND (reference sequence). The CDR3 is CASRRQGGPYEQYF. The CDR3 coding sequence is TGTGCCAGTAGAAGACAGGGGGGCCCCTACGAGCAGTACTTC.

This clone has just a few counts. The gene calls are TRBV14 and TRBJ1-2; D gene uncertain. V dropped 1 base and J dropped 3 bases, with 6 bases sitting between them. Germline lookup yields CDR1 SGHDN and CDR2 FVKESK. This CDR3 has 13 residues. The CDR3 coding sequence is TGTGCCAGCAGCCAAGTCATAGACTATGGCTACACCTTC. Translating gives CASSQVIDYGYTF.

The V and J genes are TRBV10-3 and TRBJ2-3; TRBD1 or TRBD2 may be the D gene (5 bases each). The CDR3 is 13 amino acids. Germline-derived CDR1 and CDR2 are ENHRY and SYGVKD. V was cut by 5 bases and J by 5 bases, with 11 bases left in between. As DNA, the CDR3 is TGTGCCATCAGTTCGGGGCTGGGAGATACGCAGTATTTT. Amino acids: CAISSGLGDTQYF.

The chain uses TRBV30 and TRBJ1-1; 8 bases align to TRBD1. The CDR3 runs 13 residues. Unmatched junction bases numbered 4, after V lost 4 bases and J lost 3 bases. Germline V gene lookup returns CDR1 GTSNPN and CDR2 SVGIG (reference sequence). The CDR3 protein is CAWNPGQDTEAFF. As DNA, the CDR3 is TGTGCCTGGAACCCGGGACAGGACACTGAAGCTTTCTTT.

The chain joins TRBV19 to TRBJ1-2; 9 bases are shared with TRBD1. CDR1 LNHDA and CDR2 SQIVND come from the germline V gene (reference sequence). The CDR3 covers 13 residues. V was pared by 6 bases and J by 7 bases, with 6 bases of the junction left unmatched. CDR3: CASREDRGSGYTF. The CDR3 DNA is TGTGCCAGTAGGGAGGACAGGGGAAGTGGCTACACCTTC.